These T cell receptor beta chains were read from a single sample in a study of shared clonotypes between healthy human individuals. Libraries were prepared by immunoSEQ multiplex PCR; TCRdb keeps only in-frame clonotypes and omits some of them. The table has fewer than 3 million clones, less than 95% seen once. Sequenced sample: naive CD4+ T cells from PBMCs. Every receptor here comes from a man aged 18-30 years in good health. Some clones in this sample may be carry-over from other donors' samples. The CDR3 runs from the conserved cysteine through the conserved F or W. The order of the fields is clone size, V gene, D gene, J gene, CDR3 protein, CDR3 DNA. D genes are given only for firm matches. Rows give clone size only sometimes, using once, few, many, or a class for an expanded clone.

>-|TRBV6-1|-|TRBJ1-2
CASRGYGYTF
TGTGCCAGCAGAGGCTATGGCTACACCTTC
>-|TRBV5-1|TRBD1|TRBJ2-7
CASSWGGQGIYEQYF
TGCGCCAGCAGCTGGGGTGGACAGGGTATCTACGAGCAGTACTTC
>once|TRBV4-3|-|TRBJ2-1
CASSQEERGLAANNEQFF
TGCGCCAGCAGCCAAGAAGAGAGGGGGCTAGCGGCTAACAATGAGCAGTTCTTC
>-|TRBV5-4|TRBD1|TRBJ1-5
CASSRGTASNQPQHF
TGTGCCAGCAGCAGAGGGACAGCAAGCAATCAGCCCCAGCATTTT
>-|TRBV20-1|-|TRBJ2-7
CSARSPQYF
TGCAGTGCTAGATCCCCCCAGTACTTC
>once|TRBV5-1|TRBD1|TRBJ2-1
CASSWGQGDYNEQFF
TGCGCCAGCAGCTGGGGACAGGGGGACTACAATGAGCAGTTCTTC
>few|TRBV6-5|TRBD1|TRBJ1-1
CASRPTTGGGTEAFF
TGTGCCAGCAGACCAACGACAGGGGGCGGGACTGAAGCTTTCTTT
>-|TRBV18|TRBD1|TRBJ2-5
CASSSIQGLGETQYF
TGTGCCAGCTCGTCTATACAGGGGCTAGGGGAGACCCAGTACTTC
>-|TRBV21-1|-|TRBJ2-7
CASSKKRGQYEQYF
TGTGCCAGCAGCAAAAAAAGGGGACAGTACGAGCAGTACTTC
>-|TRBV7-9|-|TRBJ2-5
CATRGSGAETQYF
TGTGCCACCAGAGGGTCAGGGGCAGAGACCCAGTACTTC
>-|TRBV11-3|TRBD2|TRBJ2-3
CASSLGAGGPETQYF
TGTGCCAGCAGCTTAGGGGCGGGAGGGCCAGAAACGCAGTATTTT
>-|TRBV15|-|TRBJ2-7
CATSRGGRNEQYF
TGTGCCACCAGCAGAGGGGGCAGGAACGAGCAGTACTTC
>few|TRBV5-1|-|TRBJ1-5
CASSPDGNQPQHF
TGCGCCAGCAGCCCTGACGGGAATCAGCCCCAGCATTTT
>-|TRBV5-1|TRBD1|TRBJ1-1
CASSLEGTGRAFF
TGCGCCAGCAGCTTAGAGGGGACAGGGCGAGCTTTCTTT
>-|TRBV5-4|-|TRBJ2-7
CASSLTESYEQYF
TGTGCCAGCAGCTTGACGGAATCCTACGAGCAGTACTTC
>-|TRBV6-5|-|TRBJ1-5
CASRGGGNQPQHF
TGTGCCAGCAGAGGCGGCGGCAATCAGCCCCAGCATTTT
>-|TRBV5-1|-|TRBJ2-2
CASSLAGIIGELFF
TGCGCCAGCAGCTTGGCCGGGATAATCGGGGAGCTGTTTTTT
>-|TRBV18|-|TRBJ2-7
CASSDRSAVSGEQYF
TGTGCCAGCTCCGACCGTTCTGCTGTGTCCGGCGAGCAGTACTTC
>-|TRBV6-5|TRBD2|TRBJ2-7
CASSYSTGGRGSEQYF
TGTGCCAGCAGTTACTCGACCGGCGGGAGAGGCTCCGAGCAGTACTTC
>-|TRBV11-2|-|TRBJ2-3
CASSLVLGSSTDTQYF
TGTGCCAGCAGCTTAGTGTTGGGTTCTAGCACAGATACGCAGTATTTT
>-|TRBV29-1|-|TRBJ1-4
CSVGWGTNEKLFF
TGCAGCGTTGGCTGGGGGACTAATGAAAAACTGTTTTTT
>-|TRBV10-3|TRBD1|TRBJ1-3
CAISRDRDSGNTIYF
TGTGCCATCAGCCGGGACAGGGACTCTGGAAACACCATATATTTT
>-|TRBV6-1|TRBD1|TRBJ2-5
CASSTGTGPETQYF
TGTGCCAGCAGTACAGGGACAGGTCCGGAGACCCAGTACTTC
>-|TRBV11-2|-|TRBJ1-1
CASSLERHHEAFF
TGTGCCAGCAGCTTAGAAAGACACCATGAAGCTTTCTTT
>-|TRBV5-1|TRBD2|TRBJ2-7
CASSHGTSPLSEQYF
TGCGCCAGCAGCCATGGGACTAGCCCGCTGAGCGAGCAGTACTTC
>-|TRBV4-1|-|TRBJ1-4
CASSHVDRTEKLFF
TGCGCCAGCAGCCACGTGGACAGAACTGAAAAACTGTTTTTT
>-|TRBV27|-|TRBJ1-5
CASSWKTGFNQPQHF
TGTGCCAGCAGTTGGAAGACAGGATTCAATCAGCCCCAGCATTTT
>-|TRBV14|TRBD2|TRBJ2-7
CASSIGTSGSYEQYF
TGTGCCAGCAGCATCGGGACTAGCGGCTCCTACGAGCAGTACTTC
>-|TRBV2|-|TRBJ1-5
CASSEGGLGQPQHF
TGTGCCAGCAGTGAAGGGGGGTTAGGCCAGCCCCAGCATTTT
>-|TRBV5-1|-|TRBJ1-4
CASSLGTTVYNEKLFF
TGCGCCAGCAGCTTGGGAACGACCGTTTATAATGAAAAACTGTTTTTT
>once|TRBV9|TRBD2|TRBJ2-1
CASSVGVAGGMYNEQFF
TGTGCCAGCAGCGTAGGGGTAGCGGGAGGGATGTACAATGAGCAGTTCTTC
>-|TRBV28|TRBD1|TRBJ2-7
CASTTGTALSYEQYF
TGTGCCAGCACTACCGGGACAGCCCTCTCCTACGAGCAGTACTTC
>-|TRBV29-1|-|TRBJ1-6
CSVTSSYNSPLHF
TGCAGCGTAACTAGCTCCTATAATTCACCCCTCCACTTT
>-|TRBV15|-|TRBJ2-7
CATSRGDNFYEQYF
TGTGCCACCAGCAGAGGGGACAACTTCTACGAGCAGTACTTC
>once|TRBV6-5|-|TRBJ2-7
CASRVAAEYEQYF
TGTGCCAGTCGAGTAGCCGCCGAATACGAGCAGTACTTC
>-|TRBV5-4|TRBD2|TRBJ2-3
CASSLPAGGPGTDTQYF
TGTGCCAGCAGCCTCCCAGCGGGAGGGCCGGGGACAGATACGCAGTATTTT
>-|TRBV7-3|-|TRBJ2-3
CASSLARVDTQYF
TGTGCCAGCAGCTTGGCCCGGGTAGATACGCAGTATTTT
>-|TRBV19|-|TRBJ1-2
CASSPTGTQGITYGYTF
TGTGCCAGTAGTCCTACCGGGACCCAAGGGATAACCTATGGCTACACCTTC
>-|TRBV28|-|TRBJ1-4
CASSLPGDFATNEKLFF
TGTGCCAGCAGTTTGCCAGGGGATTTTGCAACTAATGAAAAACTGTTTTTT
>few|TRBV2|-|TRBJ1-2
CASTRTDLYGYTF
TGTGCCAGCACCAGGACAGACCTCTATGGCTACACCTTC
>-|TRBV28|-|TRBJ2-7
CASSSLRGHFYEQYF
TGTGCCAGCAGTTCGCTCCGGGGACATTTCTACGAGCAGTACTTC
>-|TRBV4-1|TRBD1|TRBJ2-7
CASSREGQGTYEQYF
TGCGCCAGCAGCCGCGAGGGACAGGGGACCTACGAGCAGTACTTC
>-|TRBV7-2|TRBD2|TRBJ2-1
CASSRTSGTFNEQFF
TGTGCCAGCAGCAGAACTAGCGGGACCTTCAATGAGCAGTTCTTC
>-|TRBV28|-|TRBJ1-4
CASSFREKLFF
TGTGCCAGCAGTTTTCGCGAAAAACTGTTTTTT
>once|TRBV5-1|-|TRBJ2-2
CASSLALSSGGGELFF
TGCGCCAGCAGCTTGGCCCTGTCAAGCGGTGGCGGGGAGCTGTTTTTT